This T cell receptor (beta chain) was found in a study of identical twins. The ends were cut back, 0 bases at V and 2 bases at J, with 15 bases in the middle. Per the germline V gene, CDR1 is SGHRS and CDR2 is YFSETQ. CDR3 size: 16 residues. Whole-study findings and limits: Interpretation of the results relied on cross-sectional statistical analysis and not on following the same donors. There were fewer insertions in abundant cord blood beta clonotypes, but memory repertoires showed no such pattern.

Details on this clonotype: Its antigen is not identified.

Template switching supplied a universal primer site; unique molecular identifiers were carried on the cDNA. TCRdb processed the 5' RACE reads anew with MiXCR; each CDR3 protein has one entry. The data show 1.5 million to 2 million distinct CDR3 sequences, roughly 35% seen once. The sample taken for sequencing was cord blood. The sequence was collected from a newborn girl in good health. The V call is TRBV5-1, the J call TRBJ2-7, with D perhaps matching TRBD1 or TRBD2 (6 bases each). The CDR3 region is CASSLVDGGLPYEQYF. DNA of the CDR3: TGCGCCAGCAGCTTGGTTGACGGGGGCCTACCCTACGAGCAGTACTTC.